This T cell receptor beta chain came from a study of Ad26.COV2.S vaccination and SARS-CoV-2 variants. Treatment specified: 15 to 20 received Ad26.COV2.S at low or high dose, single or two shots; a few received placebo; per-sample allocation not given. It was on day 63 after the first vaccine or placebo injection that samples were taken. Based in Boston, the donor was an adult of 18-55 years. Ad26.COV2.S expressed prefusion-stabilized spike from the original Wuhan strain. Findings and limits, study-wide: Vaccinated individuals (as opposed to placebo recipients) had higher spike-specific TCR breadth.

Concerning this clone: Its antigen is unidentified.

Produced via immunoSEQ multiplex PCR; TCRdb's table is partial and in-frame only. The data show around 270,000 clones, roughly 87% seen once. V lost 8 bases, J lost 9 bases, and 11 bases stayed unmatched. The CDR3 runs 13 residues. In germline, CDR1 is SQVTM, CDR2 ANQGSEA. This sequence originates from a person aged 18-65 years who received the Ad26.COV2.S COVID-19 vaccine or a placebo. Specimen: peripheral blood, collected in a trial of Ad26.COV2.S vaccine versus placebo. The J gene is TRBJ2-1, the V gene TRBV29-1; 9 bases are shared with TRBD2. In nucleotides, the CDR3 is TGCAGCCATAGGCTAGCGGGAAACAGTGAGCAGTTCTTC. Its translation: CSHRLAGNSEQFF.